This T cell receptor beta chain derives from a study of cytomegalovirus exposure and HLA in healthy donors. Trimming took 4 bases from V and 0 from J, leaving 13 bases between them. The CDR3 extends over 15 amino acids. CDR1 and CDR2 from the germline V gene are MGHRA and YSYEKL. Amplification used 60 Vbeta primers and 13 Jbeta primers. Method: immunoSEQ multiplex PCR; TCRdb's copy keeps in-frame clones and lacks some. Altogether roughly 100,000 clones are present, around 74% being singletons, with the ten largest covering under 1.5%. This chain connects TRBV4-1 to TRBJ2-7, with D unclear. The specimen was PBMCs. The clonotype comes from a man in his forties or fifties in good health and CMV-seronegative. CDR3 loop: CASSLNLQFSYEQYF. As DNA, the CDR3 is TGCGCCAGCAGCCTGAACTTACAGTTCTCCTACGAGCAGTACTTC.